Shown below are 27 T cell receptor beta chains from a single sample sequenced in a study of OX40 agonist ivuxolimab in advanced cancers. The library was built by means of the immunoSEQ multiplex PCR assay. What TCRdb holds here is the immuneACCESS table cut down to in-frame rearrangements. Part of the clones is not present; checked against another copy, under half of the missing clones reflect an unresolved V gene, and the others are unexplained. Counted in this sample were some 35,000 clones; 65% to 80% of them appeared once. The top ten clones comprise more than 12% of the sample. The sample here was CD4+ or CD8+ T cells sorted from blood, taken in a trial of the OX40 agonist ivuxolimab. The receptors were sampled from an adult with an advanced solid tumor such as melanoma, head and neck, liver or kidney cancer.

The genes are TRBV4-2 and TRBJ2-1; 10 nucleotides match TRBD2. After removal of 0 bases from V and 9 bases from J, the junction contained 8 bases not matched to a gene. CDR1 is LGHNA, CDR2 YNFKEQ, per germline. This CDR3 is 16 amino acids long. Here the CDR3 reads CASSQDPSGRAGEQFF. The CDR3 DNA is TGTGCCAGCAGCCAAGATCCGAGCGGGAGGGCCGGTGAGCAGTTCTTC.

The chain employs TRBV6-5 and TRBJ2-7; D possibly matches TRBD1 or TRBD2 (5 bases each). Germline V gene lookup returns CDR1 MNHEY and CDR2 SVGAGI. V lost 6 bases and J 5 bases, leaving 17 bases between the germline ends. This CDR3 comprises 14 residues. CDR3 coding DNA: TGTGCCAGCAGCCTTCCGGGACGGCAAAACGAGCAGTACTTC. This translates into CASSLPGRQNEQYF.

The gene calls are TRBV11-2 and TRBJ2-7; D may match TRBD1 or TRBD2 (5 bases each). CDR1 and CDR2 (germline): SGHAT, FQNNGV. The CDR3 is made up of 15 amino acids. Trimming cost V 5 bases and J 6 bases, with 20 bases left between them. The CDR3 DNA is TGTGCCAGCAGCCCCCGGGACGGTGGGGCCTCCGAGCAGTACTTC. Translating it yields CASSPRDGGASEQYF.

The genes are TRBV28 and TRBJ2-6, with 10 bases fitting TRBD1. V was pared by 5 bases and J by 2 bases, with 6 bases of the junction left unmatched. The CDR3 totals 17 residues. Germline assignment: CDR1 MDHEN and CDR2 SYDVKM. This CDR3 is CASSAPGTGAGANVLTF. The CDR3 DNA is TGTGCCAGCAGTGCCCCCGGGACAGGGGCTGGGGCCAACGTCCTGACTTTC.

The genes are TRBV6-6 and TRBJ2-2; 9 bases match TRBD1. This CDR3 region has 15 residues. Germline V gene data show CDR1 as MNHNY and CDR2 as SVGAGI (reference sequence). V was clipped by 6 bases and J by 6 bases; unmatched bases: 8. CDR3 bases: TGTGCCAGCAGCCGACAGGGGGAGGCGTCCGGGGAGCTGTTTTTT. Its protein product is CASSRQGEASGELFF.

This chain uses TRBV6-1 with TRBJ2-4; D unclear. V gave up 3 bases and J gave up 1 base, with 10 bases separating them. Germline CDR1 MNHNS, CDR2 SASEGT. This CDR3 region has 15 residues. CDR3 DNA sequence: TGTGCCAGCAGTGACCTCGAACCGGCCAAAAACATTCAGTACTTC. As protein: CASSDLEPAKNIQYF.

The rearrangement links TRBV11-1 to TRBJ1-1, with 9 nucleotides matching TRBD1. Unmatched junction bases numbered 6, after V lost 4 bases and J lost 3 bases. CDR3 length equals 15 residues. Looked up from germline, CDR1 is SGHAT and CDR2 is FQDESV (reference sequence). The CDR3 reads CASSSVQGADTEAFF. CDR3 nucleotides: TGTGCCAGCAGCTCTGTACAGGGGGCGGACACTGAAGCTTTCTTT.

The chain links TRBV14 to TRBJ1-2; D unresolved. V gave up 4 bases and J gave up 8 bases, with 14 bases separating them. Germline assignment: CDR1 SGHDN and CDR2 FVKESK. The CDR3 is made up of 13 amino acids. CDR3 loop: CASSLRDSRGYTF. CDR3 bases: TGTGCCAGCAGCCTAAGGGATAGTCGGGGCTACACCTTC.

This clone was counted a few times. The V and J genes are TRBV2 and TRBJ1-5; possibly TRBD1 for D (5 bases). The ends were cut back, 5 bases at V and 3 bases at J, with 11 bases in the middle. CDR1 and CDR2 from the germline V gene are SNHLY and FYNNEI. This CDR3 spans 14 amino acids. In nucleotides, the CDR3 is TGTGCCAGCAGTCTCGACAGAAACAATCAGCCCCAGCATTTT. Translating gives CASSLDRNNQPQHF.

The rearrangement joins TRBV18 to TRBJ1-1; D uncertain. V shed 2 bases and J shed 4 bases, with 14 bases lying between them. The CDR3 is 15 residues long. Germline loops: CDR1 KGHSH, CDR2 LQKENI. The CDR3 spells CASSPTGPSATEAFF. CDR3 DNA: TGTGCCAGCTCACCAACGGGTCCTTCGGCCACTGAAGCTTTCTTT.

V usage is TRBV5-6 and J usage is TRBJ2-6, with D possibly matching TRBD2 (5 bases). The CDR3 covers 15 residues. V lost 2 bases, J lost 0 bases, and 6 bases lay in between. The germline V gene has CDR1 SGHDT and CDR2 YYEEEE. The CDR3 DNA follows: TGTGCCAGCAGCTTCCGGGGCTCTGGGGCCAACGTCCTGACTTTC. Translating it yields CASSFRGSGANVLTF.

This clone was observed a few times. The CDR3 bases are TGTGCCAGCAGTTTACAAGGGCCCGACGGCTACACCTTC. Protein sequence: CASSLQGPDGYTF. V gene TRBV28 combines with J gene TRBJ1-2, with D unclear. Trimming took 2 bases from V and 8 from J, leaving 12 bases between them. From germline, CDR1 is MDHEN and CDR2 SYDVKM. The CDR3 is made up of 13 amino acids.

The chain has TRBV4-2 and TRBJ2-5; tentatively, D is TRBD1 (6 bases). Germline V gene lookup returns CDR1 LGHNA and CDR2 YNFKEQ. V dropped 1 base and J dropped 5 bases, with 14 bases sitting between them. CDR3 size: 15 residues. CDR3 region: CASSQVSGVRETQYF. The CDR3 DNA reads as TGTGCCAGCAGCCAAGTGTCAGGGGTTAGGGAGACCCAGTACTTC.

V and J are TRBV28 and TRBJ1-5; D is unclear. Germline V gene lookup returns CDR1 MDHEN and CDR2 SYDVKM. The length of the CDR3 is 13 residues. Between the trimmed V and J ends, which lost 8 bases and 0 bases, there was a span of 8 bases. The CDR3 is CASGLNSNQPQHF. The CDR3 DNA is TGTGCCAGCGGGTTAAATAGCAATCAGCCCCAGCATTTT.

CDR3 DNA sequence: TGTGCCAGCAGCGGGGAGGACAGGAACTATGGCTACACCTTC. Its protein is CASSGEDRNYGYTF. The chain employs TRBV9 and TRBJ1-2; 7 bases line up with TRBD1. The V and J ends lost 3 bases and 2 bases, in that order; junction bases with no gene match: 4. This CDR3 spans 14 amino acids. The germline V gene encodes CDR1 SGDLS and CDR2 YYNGEE.

The chain carries TRBV19 and TRBJ2-3, with D perhaps assigned TRBD1 or TRBD2 (5 bases each). The V and J ends lost 7 bases and 2 bases respectively, with 13 bases between them. CDR3 size: 14 residues. Germline loops: CDR1 LNHDA, CDR2 SQIVND (reference sequence). CDR3 in amino acids: CASNNRGPTDTQYF. CDR3 DNA sequence: TGTGCCAGTAACAACCGGGGCCCCACAGATACGCAGTATTTT.

The V and J genes are TRBV5-4 and TRBJ1-1; 8 positions agree with TRBD1. V lost 8 bases to trimming and J lost 1 base; unmatched junction nucleotides: 13. The germline V gene has CDR1 SGHNT and CDR2 YYREEE (reference sequence). The CDR3 is 16 amino acids. The CDR3, as DNA: TGTGCCAGTACAGGGGGTGCCGGGCGATCGAACACTGAAGCTTTCTTT. Encoded protein: CASTGGAGRSNTEAFF. The full variable domain, its missing parts supplied by reference TRBV5-4 and TRBJ1-1, is ETGVTQSPTHLIKTRGQQVTLRCSSQSGHNTVSWYQQALGQGPQFIFQYYREEENGRGNFPPRFSGLQFPNYSSELNVNALELDDSALYLCASTGGAGRSNTEAFFGQGTRLTVV.

This clone was observed once. This sequence joins TRBV28 and TRBJ1-3; D remains unclear. CDR1 is MDHEN, CDR2 SYDVKM, per germline. Trimming removed 5 bases from V and 0 bases from J, with 8 bases in between. This CDR3 comprises 14 residues. CDR3 in DNA: TGTGCCAGCAGTCTCGAAGACTCTGGAAACACCATATATTTT. This codes for CASSLEDSGNTIYF.

This clone was seen once. This chain uses TRBV5-1 with TRBJ2-1; 10 bases are shared with TRBD2. V dropped 5 bases and J dropped 6; count of bases not matched to a gene: 5. Germline-derived CDR1 and CDR2 are SGHRS and YFSETQ. The CDR3 loop spans 14 amino acids. The chain's CDR3 is CASSSGTSANEQFF. The CDR3 nucleotides are TGCGCCAGCAGTTCCGGGACTAGCGCCAATGAGCAGTTCTTC.

The chain carries TRBV28 and TRBJ2-2, with D possibly matching TRBD1 (5 bases). V shed 2 bases and J shed 4 bases, with 17 bases lying between them. The germline CDR1 and CDR2 sequences are MDHEN and SYDVKM. This CDR3 has 17 amino acids. As DNA, the CDR3 is TGTGCCAGCAGTTTAAACCCCCCAGGGATGGCCACCGGGGAGCTGTTTTTT. Its protein product is CASSLNPPGMATGELFF. Based on the CDR3 plus reference TRBV28 and TRBJ2-2, the full variable domain is DVKVTQSSRYLVKRTGEKVFLECVQDMDHENMFWYRQDPGLGLRLIYFSYDVKMKEKGDIPEGYSVSREKKERFSLILESASTNQTSMYLCASSLNPPGMATGELFFGEGSRLTVL.

This sequence joins TRBV6-5 and TRBJ2-5; D ambiguous. CDR1 is MNHEY, CDR2 SVGAGI, per germline. V lost 6 bases and J 5 bases, leaving 13 bases between the germline ends. This CDR3 has 13 residues. CDR3 DNA: TGTGCCAGCAGCCCCGGCCAAGCGGAGACCCAGTACTTC. As protein: CASSPGQAETQYF.

This clone appeared once. Here the CDR3 reads CASSYVGGNEKLFF. The CDR3 nucleotides read TGTGCCAGCAGCTACGTCGGTGGTAATGAAAAACTGTTTTTT. The chain couples TRBV5-4 to TRBJ1-4, with unresolved D. The CDR3 loop spans 14 amino acids. Trimming pared 3 bases from V and 4 bases from J, leaving 10 bases between. Looked up from germline, CDR1 is SGHNT and CDR2 is YYREEE (reference sequence).

The chain is built from TRBV28 and TRBJ2-7; D perhaps matches TRBD2 (6 bases). V was clipped by 4 bases and J by 3 bases, with 10 bases between them. Germline loops: CDR1 MDHEN, CDR2 SYDVKM. There are 13 residues in the CDR3. In DNA, the CDR3 is TGTGCCAGCAGTTCAGGGCGGGGCTACGAGCAGTACTTC. It codes for CASSSGRGYEQYF.

The gene calls are TRBV19 and TRBJ2-5; the D gene is possibly TRBD1 (6 bases). This CDR3 region has 13 residues. Trimming removed 7 bases at V and 3 bases at J, with 12 bases between. Germline loops: CDR1 LNHDA, CDR2 SQIVND (reference sequence). The CDR3 protein is CASTPQGKETQYF. As DNA, the CDR3 is TGTGCCAGTACTCCGCAGGGGAAAGAGACCCAGTACTTC.

This chain links TRBV27 with TRBJ2-7; maybe TRBD1 (5 bases). The CDR3 totals 14 residues. V was shortened by 6 bases and J by 2 bases, with 14 bases between the two germline ends. The germline V gene has CDR1 MNHEY and CDR2 SMNVEV (reference sequence). CDR3 loop: CASSPRQIAYEQYF. The CDR3 DNA is TGTGCCAGCAGCCCGCGACAGATCGCCTACGAGCAGTACTTC.

This clone was counted only a few times. The chain recombines TRBV7-3 with TRBJ1-1; TRBD1 is a possible D gene (6 bases). Germline CDR1 is SGHTA and CDR2 is FQGTGA. The CDR3 is 14 residues long. V shed 4 bases and J shed 4 bases, with 13 bases lying between them. This CDR3 reads CASSSTGGGTEAFF. The CDR3 coding sequence is TGTGCCAGCAGCTCCACAGGAGGGGGCACTGAAGCTTTCTTT.

CDR3 in DNA: TGCGCCAGCAGCTTGGTGTTCGGGACTAGCGGGACCGGGGAGCTGTTTTTT. Protein sequence: CASSLVFGTSGTGELFF. The V call is TRBV5-1, the J call TRBJ2-2, with 12 bases fitting TRBD2. CDR3 length equals 17 residues. Trimming removed 0 bases from V and 5 bases from J; junction bases left unmatched: 5. Germline V lookup: CDR1 SGHRS, CDR2 YFSETQ.